This TCR beta chain originates from a study of CXCR3-negative and CXCR3-positive naive CD8 T cells. On the study more broadly: The libraries yielded about 135 million TRB reads, about 1.5 +/- 0.3 million each. Whole-study results and caveats: TCR strength was inferred from TRB CDR3 properties, while surface CD5 was comparable between naive subsets. Memory cells showed distinct TRBV-TRBJ patterns, while the two naive subsets matched.

Points on this clonotype: What it recognizes is unknown.

This CDR3 region has 13 residues. Germline V gene sequence: CDR1 ENHRY, CDR2 SYGVKD. The authors prepared UMI-labeled TRB cDNA libraries by 5' RACE. One entry per CDR3 protein, without DNA, is what TCRdb gives after re-calling the 5' RACE reads. The repertoire table contains some 66,000 distinct CDR3 sequences. Cells that were CD45RO-CCR7+CD27+CD95- constituted naive CD8+ T cells. This sequence was found in a human donor in good health. Some clones in this sample may be carry-over from other donors' samples. The chain carries TRBV10-3 and TRBJ2-7; TCRdb's assignment of TRBD1 cannot be checked, as there is no DNA. The specimen sequenced was naive CXCR3- CD8+ T cells from blood. Specified subset: CD45RO-CCR7+CD27+CD95- naive CD8+ T cells lacking CXCR3 (TNR3-). The CDR3 sequence: CAISETGTYEQYF.